This T cell receptor beta chain was sequenced during a study of CD8+ T cells in alopecia areata. Study-level information: Among treated patients, severity was scored by affected scalp area percentage. Study-wide results and limits: Under tofacitinib, numerous expanded lesional clonotypes remained detectable in scalp and blood. Tofacitinib significantly reduced both scalp clonality and expanded CD8+ clones among the top 100.

cDNA serving as the sequencing template came from extracted, reverse transcribed RNA. Profiling relied on immunoSEQ multiplex PCR, and the TCRdb table lists in-frame clones only, not all of them. This table has 190,000 or so clones, 58% appearing once. Documented treatment: oral pan-JAK inhibitor, 5-10 mg twice daily. Peripheral blood and lesional scalp punch biopsies were taken from alopecia areata patients. V lost 3 bases and J 5 bases, leaving 12 bases between the germline ends. The germline gives CDR1 SGHDT, CDR2 YYEEEE. The CDR3 consists of 14 residues. This clone was seen once. The antigen is not known.

The chain links TRBV5-6 to TRBJ1-5; D unresolved. This clonotype was sampled from a human donor with alopecia areata. This material consisted of CD8+ T cells sorted from blood, taken at week 24, from a patient treated with tofacitinib. CDR3 sequence (DNA): TGTGCCAGCAGCTCGGCCGTTCCCTATCAGCCCCAGCATTTT. It is translated as CASSSAVPYQPQHF.